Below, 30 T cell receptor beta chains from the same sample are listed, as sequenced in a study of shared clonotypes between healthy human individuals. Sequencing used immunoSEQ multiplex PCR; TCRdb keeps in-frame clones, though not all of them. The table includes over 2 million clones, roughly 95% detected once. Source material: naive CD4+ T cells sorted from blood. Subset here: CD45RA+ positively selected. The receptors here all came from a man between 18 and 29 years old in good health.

DNA of the CDR3: TGTGCCAGCAGGACTCCCACAGGGAACACTGAAGCTTTCTTT. Translating it yields CASRTPTGNTEAFF. This chain uses TRBV6-6 with TRBJ1-1, with a weak D call TRBD1 (5 bases). V lost 6 bases and J lost 1, with 12 bases in between. In germline, CDR1 is MNHNY, CDR2 SVGAGI (reference sequence). CDR3 length equals 14 residues.

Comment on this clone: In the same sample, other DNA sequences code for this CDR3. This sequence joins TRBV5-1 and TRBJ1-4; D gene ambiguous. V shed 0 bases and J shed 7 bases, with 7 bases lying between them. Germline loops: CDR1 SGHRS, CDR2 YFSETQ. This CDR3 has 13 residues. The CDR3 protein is CASSLGPGEKLFF. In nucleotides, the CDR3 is TGCGCCAGCAGCTTGGGGCCTGGTGAAAAACTGTTTTTT.

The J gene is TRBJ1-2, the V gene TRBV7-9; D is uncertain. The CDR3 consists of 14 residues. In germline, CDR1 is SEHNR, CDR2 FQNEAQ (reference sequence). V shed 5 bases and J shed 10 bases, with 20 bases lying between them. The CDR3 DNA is TGTGCCAGCAGCCTCACGTGGGGAAGGGAAGACTACACCTTC. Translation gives CASSLTWGREDYTF.

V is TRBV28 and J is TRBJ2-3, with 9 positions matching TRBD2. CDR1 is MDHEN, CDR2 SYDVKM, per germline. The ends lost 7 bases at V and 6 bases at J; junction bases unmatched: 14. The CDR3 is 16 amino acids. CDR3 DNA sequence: TGTGCCAGCACCAATGCGGGGGGGCCCCTCACGGATACGCAGTATTTT. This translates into CASTNAGGPLTDTQYF.

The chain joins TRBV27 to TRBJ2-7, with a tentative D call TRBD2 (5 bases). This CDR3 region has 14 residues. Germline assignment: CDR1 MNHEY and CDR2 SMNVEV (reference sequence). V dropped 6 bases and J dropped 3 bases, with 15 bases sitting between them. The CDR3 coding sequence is TGTGCCAGCAGAGGAGGTGTCTCTCGCTACGAGCAGTACTTC. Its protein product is CASRGGVSRYEQYF.

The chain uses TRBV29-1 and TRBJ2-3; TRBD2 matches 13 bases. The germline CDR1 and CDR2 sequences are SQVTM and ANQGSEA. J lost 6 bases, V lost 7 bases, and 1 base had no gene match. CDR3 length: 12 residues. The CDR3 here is CSGTSGSDTQYF. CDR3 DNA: TGCAGCGGGACTAGCGGGAGCGATACGCAGTATTTT.

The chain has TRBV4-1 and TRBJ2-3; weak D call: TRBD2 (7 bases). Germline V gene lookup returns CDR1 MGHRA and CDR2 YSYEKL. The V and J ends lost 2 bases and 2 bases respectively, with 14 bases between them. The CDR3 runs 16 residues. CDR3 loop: CASSQYKGGDTDTQYF. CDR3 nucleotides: TGCGCCAGCAGCCAATACAAGGGGGGGGACACAGATACGCAGTATTTT.

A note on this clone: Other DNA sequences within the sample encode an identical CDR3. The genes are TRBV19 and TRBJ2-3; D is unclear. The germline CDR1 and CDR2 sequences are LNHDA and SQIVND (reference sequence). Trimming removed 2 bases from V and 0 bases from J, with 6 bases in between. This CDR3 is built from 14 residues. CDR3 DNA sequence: TGTGCCAGTAGTATAAGCGTAAGCACAGATACGCAGTATTTT. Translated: CASSISVSTDTQYF.

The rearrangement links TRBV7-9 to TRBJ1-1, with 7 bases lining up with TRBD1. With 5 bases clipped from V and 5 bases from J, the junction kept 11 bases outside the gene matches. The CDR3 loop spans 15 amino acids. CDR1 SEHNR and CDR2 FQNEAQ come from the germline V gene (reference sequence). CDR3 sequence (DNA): TGTGCCAGCAGCCCCCAGAGACAGGGCGGAACTGAAGCTTTCTTT. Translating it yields CASSPQRQGGTEAFF.

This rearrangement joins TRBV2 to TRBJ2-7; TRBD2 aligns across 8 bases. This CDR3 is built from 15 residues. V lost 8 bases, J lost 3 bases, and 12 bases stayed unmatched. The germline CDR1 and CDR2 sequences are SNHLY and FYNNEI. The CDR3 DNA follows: TGTGCCAGCCACCGCTTACGGGAGGGTAGCTACGAGCAGTACTTC. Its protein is CASHRLREGSYEQYF. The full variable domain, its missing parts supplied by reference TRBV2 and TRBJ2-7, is EPEVTQTPSHQVTQMGQEVILRCVPISNHLYFYWYRQILGQKVEFLVSFYNNEISEKSEIFDDQFSVERPDGSNFTLKIRSTKLEDSAMYFCASHRLREGSYEQYFGPGTRLTVT.

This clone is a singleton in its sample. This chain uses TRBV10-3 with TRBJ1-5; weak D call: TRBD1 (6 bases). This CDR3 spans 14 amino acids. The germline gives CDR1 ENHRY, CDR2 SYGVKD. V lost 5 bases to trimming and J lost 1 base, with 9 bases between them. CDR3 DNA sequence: TGTGCCATCAGTCAGGGGTTGAGCAATCAGCCCCAGCATTTT. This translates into CAISQGLSNQPQHF.

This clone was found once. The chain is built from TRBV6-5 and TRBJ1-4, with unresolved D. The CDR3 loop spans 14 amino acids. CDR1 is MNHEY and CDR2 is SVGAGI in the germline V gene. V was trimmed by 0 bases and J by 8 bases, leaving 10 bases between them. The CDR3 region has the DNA TGTGCCAGCAGTTACTCAATAGTTGAGGAAAAACTGTTTTTT. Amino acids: CASSYSIVEEKLFF.

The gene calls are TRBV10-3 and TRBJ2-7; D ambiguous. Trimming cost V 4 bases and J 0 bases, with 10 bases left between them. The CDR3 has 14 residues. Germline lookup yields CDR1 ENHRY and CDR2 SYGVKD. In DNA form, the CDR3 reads TGTGCCATCAGTGTTGGAGCGAGCTCCTACGAGCAGTACTTC. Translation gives CAISVGASSYEQYF.

The DNA of the CDR3 is TGTGCCAGCAGTGCCCCAAGCGGGAGCACAGATACGCAGTATTTT. Amino acid sequence: CASSAPSGSTDTQYF. This chain connects TRBV2 to TRBJ2-3, with D possibly being TRBD2 (6 bases). The CDR3 consists of 15 residues. Germline CDR1 reads SNHLY; CDR2 reads FYNNEI. Trimming removed 4 bases from V and 0 bases from J, with 11 bases in between.

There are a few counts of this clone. The CDR3 here is CASSISSATNYGYTF. The DNA of the CDR3 is TGTGCCAGTAGTATTTCGTCAGCAACTAACTATGGCTACACCTTC. V gene TRBV19 combines with J gene TRBJ1-2; D is uncertain. This CDR3 contains 15 residues. Trimming removed 3 bases from V and 0 bases from J, with 11 bases in between. CDR1 and CDR2 (germline): LNHDA, SQIVND (reference sequence).

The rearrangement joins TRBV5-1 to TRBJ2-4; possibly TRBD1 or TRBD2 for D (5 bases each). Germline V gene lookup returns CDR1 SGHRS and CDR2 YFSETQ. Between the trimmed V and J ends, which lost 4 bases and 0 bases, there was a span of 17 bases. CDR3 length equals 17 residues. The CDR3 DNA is TGCGCCAGCAGCCTAACCGGGACGGTGCTAGCCAAAAACATTCAGTACTTC. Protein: CASSLTGTVLAKNIQYF.

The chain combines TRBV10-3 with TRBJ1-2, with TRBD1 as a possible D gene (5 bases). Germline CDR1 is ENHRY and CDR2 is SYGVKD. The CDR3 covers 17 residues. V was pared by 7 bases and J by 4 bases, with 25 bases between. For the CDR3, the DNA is TGTGCCATCACCGAGAGGCCCGGGACGGTTTTAAGCTATGGCTACACCTTC. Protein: CAITERPGTVLSYGYTF.

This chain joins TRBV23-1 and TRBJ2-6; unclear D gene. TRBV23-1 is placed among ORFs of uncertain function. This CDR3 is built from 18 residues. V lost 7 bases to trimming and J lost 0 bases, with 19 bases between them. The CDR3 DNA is TGCGCCAGCAAAGTCAATGGAGCGTTGTGCTCTGGGGCCAACGTCCTGACTTTC. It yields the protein CASKVNGALCSGANVLTF.

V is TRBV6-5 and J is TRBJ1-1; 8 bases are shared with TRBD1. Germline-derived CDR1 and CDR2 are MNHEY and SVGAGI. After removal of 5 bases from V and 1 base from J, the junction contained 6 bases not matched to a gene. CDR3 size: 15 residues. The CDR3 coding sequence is TGTGCCAGCAGTCAAACCGGGACAGGGAACACTGAAGCTTTCTTT. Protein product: CASSQTGTGNTEAFF.

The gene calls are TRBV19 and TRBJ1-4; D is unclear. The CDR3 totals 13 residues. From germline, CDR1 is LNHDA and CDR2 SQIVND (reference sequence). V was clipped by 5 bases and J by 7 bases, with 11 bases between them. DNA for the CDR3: TGTGCCAGTAGTCCTCACACGGCTGAAAAACTGTTTTTT. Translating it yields CASSPHTAEKLFF.

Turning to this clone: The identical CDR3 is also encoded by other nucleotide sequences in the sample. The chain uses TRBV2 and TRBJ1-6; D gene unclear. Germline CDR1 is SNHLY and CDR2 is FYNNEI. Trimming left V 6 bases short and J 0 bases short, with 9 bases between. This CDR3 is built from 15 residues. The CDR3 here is CASRRESSYNSPLHF. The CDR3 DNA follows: TGTGCCAGCAGACGGGAGAGCTCCTATAATTCACCCCTCCACTTT.

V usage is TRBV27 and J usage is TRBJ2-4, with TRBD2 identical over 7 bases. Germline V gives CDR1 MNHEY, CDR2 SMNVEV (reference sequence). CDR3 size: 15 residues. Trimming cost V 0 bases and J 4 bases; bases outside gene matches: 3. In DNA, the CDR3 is TGTGCCAGCAGTTTATCGGCTAGCGGTAAAAACATTCAGTACTTC. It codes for CASSLSASGKNIQYF.

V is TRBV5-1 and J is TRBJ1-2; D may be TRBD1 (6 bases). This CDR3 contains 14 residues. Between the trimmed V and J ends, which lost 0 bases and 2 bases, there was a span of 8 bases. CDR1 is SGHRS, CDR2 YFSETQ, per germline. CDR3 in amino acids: CASSLDGQNYGYTF. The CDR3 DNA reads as TGCGCCAGCAGCTTGGATGGACAGAACTATGGCTACACCTTC.

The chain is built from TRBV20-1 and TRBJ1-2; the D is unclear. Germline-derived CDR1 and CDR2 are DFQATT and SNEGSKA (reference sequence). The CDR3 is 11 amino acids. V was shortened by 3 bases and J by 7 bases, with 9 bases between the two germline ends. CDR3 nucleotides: TGCAGTGCTAGTAGCCCCCCTGGCTACACCTTC. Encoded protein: CSASSPPGYTF.

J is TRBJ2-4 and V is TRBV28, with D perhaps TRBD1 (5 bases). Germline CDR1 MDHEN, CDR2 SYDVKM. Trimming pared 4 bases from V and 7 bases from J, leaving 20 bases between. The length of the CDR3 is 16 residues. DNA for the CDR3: TGTGCCAGCAGTTCGACGGGCTATCTCCCAGGGAACATTCAGTACTTC. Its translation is CASSSTGYLPGNIQYF.

The CDR3 DNA reads TGTGCCATCAGTGTCGGGGGGGATCCCACCGGGGAGCTGTTTTTT. It encodes CAISVGGDPTGELFF. The chain employs TRBV10-3 and TRBJ2-2; 8 bases fit TRBD2. V dropped 4 bases and J dropped 4; count of bases not matched to a gene: 5. The CDR3 has 15 residues. Germline CDR1 is ENHRY and CDR2 is SYGVKD.

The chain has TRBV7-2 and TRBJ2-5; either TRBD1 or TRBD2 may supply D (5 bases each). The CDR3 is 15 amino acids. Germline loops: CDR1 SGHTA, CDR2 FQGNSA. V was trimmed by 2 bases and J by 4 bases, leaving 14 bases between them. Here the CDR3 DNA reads TGTGCCAGCAGCTTAAATGGGGGAGTCGGAGAGACCCAGTACTTC. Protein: CASSLNGGVGETQYF.

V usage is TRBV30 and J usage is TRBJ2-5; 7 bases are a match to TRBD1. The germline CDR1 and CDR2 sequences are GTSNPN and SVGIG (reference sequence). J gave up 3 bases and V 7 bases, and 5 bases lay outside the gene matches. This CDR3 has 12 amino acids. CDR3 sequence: CASRQGEETQYF. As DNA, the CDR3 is TGTGCCTCCAGACAGGGCGAAGAGACCCAGTACTTC. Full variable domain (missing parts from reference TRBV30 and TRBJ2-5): SQTIHQWPATLVQPVGSPLSLECTVEGTSNPNLYWYRQAAGRGLQLLFYSVGIGQISSEVPQNLSASRPQDRQFILSSKKLLLSDSGFYLCASRQGEETQYFGPGTRLLVL.

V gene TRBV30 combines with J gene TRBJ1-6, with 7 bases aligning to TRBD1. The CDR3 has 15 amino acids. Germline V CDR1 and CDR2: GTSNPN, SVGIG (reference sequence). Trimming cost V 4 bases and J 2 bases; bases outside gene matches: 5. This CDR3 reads CAWTAGQTYNSPLHF. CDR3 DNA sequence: TGTGCCTGGACAGCGGGACAGACCTATAATTCACCCCTCCACTTT. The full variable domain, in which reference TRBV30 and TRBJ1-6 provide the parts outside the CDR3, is SQTIHQWPATLVQPVGSPLSLECTVEGTSNPNLYWYRQAAGRGLQLLFYSVGIGQISSEVPQNLSASRPQDRQFILSSKKLLLSDSGFYLCAWTAGQTYNSPLHFGNGTRLTVT.

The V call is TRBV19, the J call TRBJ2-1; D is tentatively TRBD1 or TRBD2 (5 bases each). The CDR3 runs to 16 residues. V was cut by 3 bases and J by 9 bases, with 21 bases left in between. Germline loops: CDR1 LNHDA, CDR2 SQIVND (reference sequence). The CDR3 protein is CASSIPPGRVEGEQFF. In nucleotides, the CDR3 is TGTGCCAGTAGTATCCCACCGGGCAGGGTTGAGGGTGAGCAGTTCTTC.